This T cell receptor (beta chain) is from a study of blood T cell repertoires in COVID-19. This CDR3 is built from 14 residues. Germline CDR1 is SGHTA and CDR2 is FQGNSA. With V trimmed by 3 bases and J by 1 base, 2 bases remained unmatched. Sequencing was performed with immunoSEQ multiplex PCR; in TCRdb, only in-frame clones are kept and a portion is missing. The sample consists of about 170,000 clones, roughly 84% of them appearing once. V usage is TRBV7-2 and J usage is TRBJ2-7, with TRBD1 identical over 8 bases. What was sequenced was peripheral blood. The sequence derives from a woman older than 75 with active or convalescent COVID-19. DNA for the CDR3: TGTGCCAGCAGCTTTGACAGGGGATCCTACGAGCAGTACTTC. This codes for CASSFDRGSYEQYF.